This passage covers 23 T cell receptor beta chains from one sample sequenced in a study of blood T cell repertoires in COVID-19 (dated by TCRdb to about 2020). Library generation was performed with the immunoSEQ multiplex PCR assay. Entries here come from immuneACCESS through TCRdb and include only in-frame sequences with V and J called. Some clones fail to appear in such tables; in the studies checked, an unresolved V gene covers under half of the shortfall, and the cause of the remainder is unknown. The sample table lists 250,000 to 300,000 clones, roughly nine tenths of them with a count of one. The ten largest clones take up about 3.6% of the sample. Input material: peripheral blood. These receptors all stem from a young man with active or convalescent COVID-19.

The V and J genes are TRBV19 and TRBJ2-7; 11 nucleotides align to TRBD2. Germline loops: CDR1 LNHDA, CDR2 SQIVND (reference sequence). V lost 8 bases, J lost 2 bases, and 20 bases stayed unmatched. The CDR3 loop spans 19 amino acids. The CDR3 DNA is TGTGCCAGTTCCCCGGGGGGGACTAGCGGCGCGGTGGGGGCCTACGAGCAGTACTTC. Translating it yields CASSPGGTSGAVGAYEQYF.

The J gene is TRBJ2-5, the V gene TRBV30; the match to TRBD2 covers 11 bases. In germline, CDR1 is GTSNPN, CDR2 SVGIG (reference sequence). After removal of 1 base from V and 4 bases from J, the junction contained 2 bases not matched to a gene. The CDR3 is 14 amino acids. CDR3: CAWSGLAGGETQYF. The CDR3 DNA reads TGTGCCTGGAGTGGGCTAGCGGGAGGAGAGACCCAGTACTTC. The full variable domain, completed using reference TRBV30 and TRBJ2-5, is SQTIHQWPATLVQPVGSPLSLECTVEGTSNPNLYWYRQAAGRGLQLLFYSVGIGQISSEVPQNLSASRPQDRQFILSSKKLLLSDSGFYLCAWSGLAGGETQYFGPGTRLLVL.

CDR3 bases: TGTGCTAGTGGCTTACCCCCAGCGAGTTATACGCAGTATTTT. It yields the protein CASGLPPASYTQYF. J is TRBJ2-3 and V is TRBV12-5; the D is unclear. The CDR3 is made up of 14 amino acids. V lost 6 bases to trimming and J lost 7 bases, with 17 bases between them. Germline CDR1 reads LGHNT; CDR2 reads FRNRAP.

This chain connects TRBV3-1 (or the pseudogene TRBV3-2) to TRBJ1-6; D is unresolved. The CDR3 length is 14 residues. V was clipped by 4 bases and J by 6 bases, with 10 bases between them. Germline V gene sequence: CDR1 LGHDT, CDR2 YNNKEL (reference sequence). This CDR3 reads CASSPRGSNSPLHF. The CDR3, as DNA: TGTGCCAGCAGCCCCCGTGGCAGTAATTCACCCCTCCACTTT.

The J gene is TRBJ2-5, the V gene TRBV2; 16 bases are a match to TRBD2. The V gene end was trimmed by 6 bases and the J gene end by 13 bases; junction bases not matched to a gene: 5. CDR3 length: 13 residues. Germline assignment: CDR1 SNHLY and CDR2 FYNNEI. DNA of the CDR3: TGTGCCAGCAGCTCGGGACTAGCGGGGGGGCGGTACTTC. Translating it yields CASSSGLAGGRYF.

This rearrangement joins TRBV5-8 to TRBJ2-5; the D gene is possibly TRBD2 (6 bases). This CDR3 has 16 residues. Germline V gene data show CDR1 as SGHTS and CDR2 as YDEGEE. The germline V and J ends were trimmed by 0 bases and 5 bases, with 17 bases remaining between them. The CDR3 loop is CASSLGRERLRETQYF. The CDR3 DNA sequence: TGTGCCAGCAGCTTGGGACGGGAGAGACTACGTGAGACCCAGTACTTC.

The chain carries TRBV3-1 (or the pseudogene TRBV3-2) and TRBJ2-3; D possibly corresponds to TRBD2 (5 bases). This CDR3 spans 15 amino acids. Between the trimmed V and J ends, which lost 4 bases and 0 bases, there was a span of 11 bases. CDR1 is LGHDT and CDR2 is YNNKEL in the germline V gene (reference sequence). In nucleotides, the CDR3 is TGTGCCAGCAGCCGAAACGCGGGTAGCACAGATACGCAGTATTTT. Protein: CASSRNAGSTDTQYF.

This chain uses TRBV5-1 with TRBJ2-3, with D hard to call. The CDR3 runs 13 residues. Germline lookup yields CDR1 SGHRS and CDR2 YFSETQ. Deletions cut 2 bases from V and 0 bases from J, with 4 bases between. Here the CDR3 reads CASSFSSTDTQYF. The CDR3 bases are TGCGCCAGCAGCTTTAGTAGCACAGATACGCAGTATTTT.

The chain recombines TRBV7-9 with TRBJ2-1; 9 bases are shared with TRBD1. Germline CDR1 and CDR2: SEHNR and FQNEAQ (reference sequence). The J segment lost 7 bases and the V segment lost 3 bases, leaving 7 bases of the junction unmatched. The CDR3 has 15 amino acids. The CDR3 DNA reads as TGTGCCAGCAGCTTGAATACAGGGGGCAAGAATGAGCAGTTCTTC. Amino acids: CASSLNTGGKNEQFF.

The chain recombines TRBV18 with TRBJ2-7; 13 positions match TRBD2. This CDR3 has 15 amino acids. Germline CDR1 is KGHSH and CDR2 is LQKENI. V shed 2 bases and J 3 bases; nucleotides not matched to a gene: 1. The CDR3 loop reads CASSPGTSGIYEQYF. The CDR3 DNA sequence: TGTGCCAGCTCACCAGGGACTAGCGGGATCTACGAGCAGTACTTC.

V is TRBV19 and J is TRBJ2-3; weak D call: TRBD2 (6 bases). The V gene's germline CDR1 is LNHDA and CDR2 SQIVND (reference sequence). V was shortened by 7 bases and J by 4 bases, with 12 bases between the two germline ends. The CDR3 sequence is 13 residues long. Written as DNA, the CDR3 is TGTGCCAGTACCCTCCGCGGGGCAGATACGCAGTATTTT. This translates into CASTLRGADTQYF.

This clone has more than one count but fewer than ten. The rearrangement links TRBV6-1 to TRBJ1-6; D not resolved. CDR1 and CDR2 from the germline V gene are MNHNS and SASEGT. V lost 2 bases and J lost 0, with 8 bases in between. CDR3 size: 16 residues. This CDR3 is CASSESRSSYNSPLHF. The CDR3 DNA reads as TGTGCCAGCAGTGAATCGCGGAGCTCCTATAATTCACCCCTCCACTTT.

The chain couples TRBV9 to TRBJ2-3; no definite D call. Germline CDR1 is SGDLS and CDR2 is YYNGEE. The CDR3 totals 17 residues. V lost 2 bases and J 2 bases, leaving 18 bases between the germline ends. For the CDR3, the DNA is TGTGCCAGCAGCGTCCAAGGCCGCCCGCGGTCCACAGATACGCAGTATTTT. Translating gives CASSVQGRPRSTDTQYF.

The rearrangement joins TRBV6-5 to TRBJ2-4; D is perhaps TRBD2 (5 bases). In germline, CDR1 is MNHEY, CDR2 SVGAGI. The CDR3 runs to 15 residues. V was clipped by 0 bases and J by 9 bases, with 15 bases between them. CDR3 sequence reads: CASSYSSVGEGIQYF. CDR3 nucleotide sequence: TGTGCCAGCAGTTACTCAAGTGTCGGCGAGGGCATTCAGTACTTC.

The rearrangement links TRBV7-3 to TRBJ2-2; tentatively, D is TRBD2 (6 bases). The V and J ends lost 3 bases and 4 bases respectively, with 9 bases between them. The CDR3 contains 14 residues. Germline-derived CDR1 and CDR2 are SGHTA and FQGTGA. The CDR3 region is CASSFGGVTGELFF. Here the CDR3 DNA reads TGTGCCAGCAGCTTTGGAGGGGTCACCGGGGAGCTGTTTTTT.

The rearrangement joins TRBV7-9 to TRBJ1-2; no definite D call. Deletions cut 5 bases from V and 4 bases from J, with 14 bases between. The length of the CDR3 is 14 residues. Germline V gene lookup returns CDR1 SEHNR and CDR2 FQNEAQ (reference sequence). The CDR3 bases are TGTGCCAGCAGCCCCCTAGGCGGGCGCTATGGCTACACCTTC. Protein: CASSPLGGRYGYTF.

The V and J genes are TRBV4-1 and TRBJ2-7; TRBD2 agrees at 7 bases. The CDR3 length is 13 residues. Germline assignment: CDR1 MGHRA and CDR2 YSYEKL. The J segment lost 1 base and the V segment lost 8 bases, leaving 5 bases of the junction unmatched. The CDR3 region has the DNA TGCGCCAGCGGGGGGGTTAAGTCCTACGAGCAGTACTTC. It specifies CASGGVKSYEQYF.

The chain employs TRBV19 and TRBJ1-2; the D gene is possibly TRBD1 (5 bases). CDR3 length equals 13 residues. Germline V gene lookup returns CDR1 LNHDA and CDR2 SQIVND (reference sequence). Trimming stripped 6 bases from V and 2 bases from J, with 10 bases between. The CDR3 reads CASRQDINYGYTF. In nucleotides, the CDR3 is TGTGCCAGTAGACAGGACATCAACTATGGCTACACCTTC.

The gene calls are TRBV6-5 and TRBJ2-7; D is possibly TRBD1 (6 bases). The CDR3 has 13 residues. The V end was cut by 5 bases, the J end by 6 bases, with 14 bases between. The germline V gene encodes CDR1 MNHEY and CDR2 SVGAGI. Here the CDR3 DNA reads TGTGCCAGCAGTAGGGACATCCCCAGCGAGCAGTACTTC. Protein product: CASSRDIPSEQYF.

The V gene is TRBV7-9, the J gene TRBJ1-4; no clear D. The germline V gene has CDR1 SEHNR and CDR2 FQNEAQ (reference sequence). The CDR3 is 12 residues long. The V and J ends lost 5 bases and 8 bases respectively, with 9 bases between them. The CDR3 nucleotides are TGTGCCAGCAGCCGCGGGCCCGAAAAACTGTTTTTT. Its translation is CASSRGPEKLFF. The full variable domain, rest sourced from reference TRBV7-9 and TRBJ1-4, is DTGVSQNPRHKITKRGQNVTFRCDPISEHNRLYWYRQTLGQGPEFLTYFQNEAQLEKSRLLSDRFSAERPKGSFSTLEIQRTEQGDSAMYLCASSRGPEKLFFGSGTQLSVL.

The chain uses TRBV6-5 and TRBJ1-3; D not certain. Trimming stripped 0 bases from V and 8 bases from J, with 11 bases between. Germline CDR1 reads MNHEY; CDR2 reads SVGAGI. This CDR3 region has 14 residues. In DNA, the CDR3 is TGTGCCAGCAGTTACTCGAATTCGGTGGACACCATATATTTT. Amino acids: CASSYSNSVDTIYF.

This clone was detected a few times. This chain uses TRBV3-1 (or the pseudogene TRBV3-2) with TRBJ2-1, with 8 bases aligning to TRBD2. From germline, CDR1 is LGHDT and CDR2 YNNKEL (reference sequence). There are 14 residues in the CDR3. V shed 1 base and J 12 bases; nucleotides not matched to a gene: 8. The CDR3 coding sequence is TGTGCCAGCAGCCAAGGGCAACCCGGGGGGGGGCAGTTCTTC. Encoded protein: CASSQGQPGGGQFF.

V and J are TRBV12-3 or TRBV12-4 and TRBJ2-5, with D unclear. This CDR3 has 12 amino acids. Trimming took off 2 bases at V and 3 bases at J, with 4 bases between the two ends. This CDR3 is CASSLSEETQYF. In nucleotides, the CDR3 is TGTGCCAGCAGTTTATCGGAAGAGACCCAGTACTTC.